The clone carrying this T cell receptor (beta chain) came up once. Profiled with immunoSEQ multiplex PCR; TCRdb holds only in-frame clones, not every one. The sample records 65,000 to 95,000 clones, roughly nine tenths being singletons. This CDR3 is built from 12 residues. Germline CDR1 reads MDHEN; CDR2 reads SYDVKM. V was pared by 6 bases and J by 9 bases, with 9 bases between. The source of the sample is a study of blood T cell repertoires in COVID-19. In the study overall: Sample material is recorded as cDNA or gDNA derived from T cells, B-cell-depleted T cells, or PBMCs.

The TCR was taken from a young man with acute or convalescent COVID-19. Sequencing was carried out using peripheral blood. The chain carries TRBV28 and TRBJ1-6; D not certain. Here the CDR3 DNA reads TGTGCCAGCAGCCCCGGTAGTTCACCCCTCCACTTT. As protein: CASSPGSSPLHF. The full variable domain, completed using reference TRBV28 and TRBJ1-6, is DVKVTQSSRYLVKRTGEKVFLECVQDMDHENMFWYRQDPGLGLRLIYFSYDVKMKEKGDIPEGYSVSREKKERFSLILESASTNQTSMYLCASSPGSSPLHFGNGTRLTVT.